Each of the 3 T cell receptor beta chains below was sequenced from the same sample in a study of blood T cells in healthy people across ages. The authors ran a second PCR of roughly 6 to 12 cycles using a sample-barcoded 5' primer and a J-beta primer mix. TCRdb re-derived calls from the 5' RACE reads in MiXCR, one entry per CDR3 protein. The sample holds some 1.4 million distinct CDR3 sequences, approximately 38% seen once. Input material: blood. Receptors were obtained from a woman aged 18-35 years in good health.

The chain is built from TRBV15 and TRBJ2-5, with D unresolved. Looked up from germline, CDR1 is LNHNV and CDR2 is YYDKDF (reference sequence). Trimming removed 5 bases at V and 11 bases at J, with 18 bases between. The CDR3 covers 13 residues. DNA for the CDR3: TGTGCCACCAGCGCGACCTTGGGGTCAAGGCAGTACTTC. It translates to CATSATLGSRQYF.

Details on this clonotype: The CDR3 carries no conserved terminal phenylalanine or tryptophan, so it likely arises from a read error. The rearrangement joins TRBV10-3 to TRBJ2-7; 10 bases are shared with TRBD1. Looked up from germline, CDR1 is ENHRY and CDR2 is SYGVKD. The CDR3 has 14 residues. The J segment lost 2 bases and the V segment lost 5 bases, leaving 3 bases of the junction unmatched. The CDR3 protein is CAISPGQGAYEQYL. The DNA of the CDR3 is TGTGCCATCAGTCCTGGACAGGGGGCCTACGAGCAGTACTTA.

The chain has TRBV5-6 and TRBJ2-5; D uncertain. Germline V gene sequence: CDR1 SGHDT, CDR2 YYEEEE. This CDR3 region has 14 residues. V was trimmed by 3 bases and J by 10 bases, leaving 19 bases between them. In DNA, the CDR3 is TGTGCCAGCAGCTACCTAGGACGGCCTAGTATCCAGTACTTC. Its translation is CASSYLGRPSIQYF.